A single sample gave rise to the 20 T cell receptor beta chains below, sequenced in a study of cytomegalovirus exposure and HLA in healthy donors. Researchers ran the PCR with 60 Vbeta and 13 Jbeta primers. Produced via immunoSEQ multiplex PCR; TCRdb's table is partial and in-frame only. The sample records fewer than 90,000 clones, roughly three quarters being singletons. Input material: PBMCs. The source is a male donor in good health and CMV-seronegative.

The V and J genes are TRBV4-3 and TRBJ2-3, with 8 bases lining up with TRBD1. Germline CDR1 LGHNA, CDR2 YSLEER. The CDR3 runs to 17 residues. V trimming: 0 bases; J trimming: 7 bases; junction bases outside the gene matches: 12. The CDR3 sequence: CASSQDGGTGVRNTQYF. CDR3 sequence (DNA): TGCGCCAGCAGCCAAGATGGCGGGACAGGCGTGAGGAATACGCAGTATTTT.

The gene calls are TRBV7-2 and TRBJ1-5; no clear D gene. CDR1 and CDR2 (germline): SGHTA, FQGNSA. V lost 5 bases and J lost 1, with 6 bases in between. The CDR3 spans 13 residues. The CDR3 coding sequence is TGTGCCAGCAGCCAAGAGAGCAATCAGCCCCAGCATTTT. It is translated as CASSQESNQPQHF.

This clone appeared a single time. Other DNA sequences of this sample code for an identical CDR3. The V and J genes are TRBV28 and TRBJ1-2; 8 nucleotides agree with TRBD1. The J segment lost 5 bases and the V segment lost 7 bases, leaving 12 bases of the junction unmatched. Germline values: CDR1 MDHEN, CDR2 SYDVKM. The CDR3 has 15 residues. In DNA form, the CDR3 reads TGTGCCAGCACTATTCCAGGGGGCCCCGGGTATGGCTACACCTTC. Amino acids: CASTIPGGPGYGYTF.

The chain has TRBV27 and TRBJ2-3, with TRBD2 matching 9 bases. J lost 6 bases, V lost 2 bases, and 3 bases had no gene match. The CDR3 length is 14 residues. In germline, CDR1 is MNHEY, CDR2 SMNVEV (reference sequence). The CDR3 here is CASSLKAGGDTQYF. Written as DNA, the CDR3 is TGTGCCAGCAGTTTAAAGGCGGGGGGGGATACGCAGTATTTT.

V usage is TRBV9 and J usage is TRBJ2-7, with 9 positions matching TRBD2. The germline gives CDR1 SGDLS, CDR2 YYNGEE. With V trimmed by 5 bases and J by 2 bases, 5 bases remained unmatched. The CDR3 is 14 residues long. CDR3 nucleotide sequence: TGTGCCAGCAGTCGACTAGCGGATGCCTACGAGCAGTACTTC. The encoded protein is CASSRLADAYEQYF.

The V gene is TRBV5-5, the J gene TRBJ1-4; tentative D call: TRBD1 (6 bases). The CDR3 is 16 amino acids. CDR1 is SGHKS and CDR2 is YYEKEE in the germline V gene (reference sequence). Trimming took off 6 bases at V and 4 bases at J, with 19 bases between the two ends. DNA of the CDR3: TGTGCCAGCATACAAACGGCGGGCAGGGGTAATGAAAAACTGTTTTTT. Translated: CASIQTAGRGNEKLFF.

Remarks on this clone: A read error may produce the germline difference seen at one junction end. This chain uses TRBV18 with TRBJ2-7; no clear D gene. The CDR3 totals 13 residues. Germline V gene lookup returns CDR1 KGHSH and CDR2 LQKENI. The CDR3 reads CASSLTQAYERYF. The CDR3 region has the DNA TGTGCCAGCTCACTTACTCAAGCCTACGAGCGGTACTTC.

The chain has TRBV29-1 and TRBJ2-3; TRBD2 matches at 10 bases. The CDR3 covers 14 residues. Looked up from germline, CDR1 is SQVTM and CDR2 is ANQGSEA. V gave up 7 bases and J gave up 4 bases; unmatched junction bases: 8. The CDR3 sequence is CSDQAGGRADTQYF. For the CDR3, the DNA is TGCAGCGACCAAGCGGGAGGGCGGGCAGATACGCAGTATTTT.

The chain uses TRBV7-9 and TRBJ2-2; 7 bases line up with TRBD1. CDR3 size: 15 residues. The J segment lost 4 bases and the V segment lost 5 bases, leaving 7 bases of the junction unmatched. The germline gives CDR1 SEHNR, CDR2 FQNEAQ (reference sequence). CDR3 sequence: CASSTNRGGTGELFF. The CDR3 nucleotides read TGTGCCAGCAGCACTAACAGGGGCGGCACCGGGGAGCTGTTTTTT.

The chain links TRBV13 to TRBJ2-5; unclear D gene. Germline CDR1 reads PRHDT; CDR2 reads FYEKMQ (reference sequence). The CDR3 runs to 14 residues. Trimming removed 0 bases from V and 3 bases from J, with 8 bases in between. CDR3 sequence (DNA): TGTGCCAGCAGCTTAGGTCCCAATGAAGAGACCCAGTACTTC. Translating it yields CASSLGPNEETQYF.

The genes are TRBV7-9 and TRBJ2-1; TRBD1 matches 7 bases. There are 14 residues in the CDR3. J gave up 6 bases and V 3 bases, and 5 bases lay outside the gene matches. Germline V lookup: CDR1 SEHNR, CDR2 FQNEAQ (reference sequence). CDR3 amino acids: CASSFQGVVNEQFF. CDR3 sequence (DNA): TGTGCCAGCAGCTTCCAGGGGGTCGTCAATGAGCAGTTCTTC.

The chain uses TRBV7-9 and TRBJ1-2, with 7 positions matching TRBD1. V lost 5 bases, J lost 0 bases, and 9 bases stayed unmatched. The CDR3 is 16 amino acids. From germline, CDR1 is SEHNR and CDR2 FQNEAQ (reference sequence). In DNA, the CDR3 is TGTGCCAGCAGCCACTCAGGGGGTGAAACTAACTATGGCTACACCTTC. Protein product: CASSHSGGETNYGYTF.

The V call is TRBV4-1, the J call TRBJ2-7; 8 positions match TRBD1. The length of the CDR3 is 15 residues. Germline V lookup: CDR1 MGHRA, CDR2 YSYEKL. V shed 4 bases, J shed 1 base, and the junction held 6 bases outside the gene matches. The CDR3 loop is CASSPADRDSYEQYF. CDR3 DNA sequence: TGCGCCAGCAGCCCTGCGGACAGGGATTCCTACGAGCAGTACTTC.

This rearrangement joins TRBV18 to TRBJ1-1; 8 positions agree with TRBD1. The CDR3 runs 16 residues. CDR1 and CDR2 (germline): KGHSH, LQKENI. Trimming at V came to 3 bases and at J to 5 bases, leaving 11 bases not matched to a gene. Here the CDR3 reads CASSPTGAGGYTEAFF. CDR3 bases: TGTGCCAGCTCACCCACTGGAGCAGGGGGCTATACTGAAGCTTTCTTT.

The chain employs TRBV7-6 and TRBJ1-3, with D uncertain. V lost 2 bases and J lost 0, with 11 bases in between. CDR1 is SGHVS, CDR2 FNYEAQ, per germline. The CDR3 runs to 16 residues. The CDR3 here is CASSLSQARSGNTIYF. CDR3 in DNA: TGTGCCAGCAGCTTAAGCCAGGCGCGCTCTGGAAACACCATATATTTT.

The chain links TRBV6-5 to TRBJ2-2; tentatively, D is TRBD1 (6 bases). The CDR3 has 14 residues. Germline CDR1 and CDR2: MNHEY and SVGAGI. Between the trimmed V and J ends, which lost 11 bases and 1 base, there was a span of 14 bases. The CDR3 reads CAPRGGMNTGELFF. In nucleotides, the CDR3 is TGTGCCCCTCGAGGGGGAATGAACACCGGGGAGCTGTTTTTT.

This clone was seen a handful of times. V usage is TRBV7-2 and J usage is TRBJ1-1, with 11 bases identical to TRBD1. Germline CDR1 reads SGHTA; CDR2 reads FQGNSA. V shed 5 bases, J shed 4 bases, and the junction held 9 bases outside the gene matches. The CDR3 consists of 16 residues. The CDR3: CASSPGTGGLGTEAFF. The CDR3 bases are TGTGCCAGCAGCCCCGGGACAGGGGGTTTGGGCACTGAAGCTTTCTTT.

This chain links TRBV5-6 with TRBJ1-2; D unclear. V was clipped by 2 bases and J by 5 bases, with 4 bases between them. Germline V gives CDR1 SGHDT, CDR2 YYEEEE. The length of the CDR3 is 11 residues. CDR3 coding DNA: TGTGCCAGCAGCTTTCAGTATGGCTACACCTTC. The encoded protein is CASSFQYGYTF.

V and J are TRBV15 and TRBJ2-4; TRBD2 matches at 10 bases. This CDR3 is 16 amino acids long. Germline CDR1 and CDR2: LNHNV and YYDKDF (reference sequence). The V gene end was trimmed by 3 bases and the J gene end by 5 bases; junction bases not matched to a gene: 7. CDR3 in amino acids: CATSRRAGGHQNIQYF. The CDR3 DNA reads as TGTGCCACCAGCAGGAGAGCGGGAGGGCATCAAAACATTCAGTACTTC.

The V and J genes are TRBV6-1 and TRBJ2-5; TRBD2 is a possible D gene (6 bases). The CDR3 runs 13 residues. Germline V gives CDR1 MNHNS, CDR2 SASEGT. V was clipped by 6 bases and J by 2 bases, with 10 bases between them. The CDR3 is CASRGLAQETQYF. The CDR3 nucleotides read TGTGCCAGCAGGGGACTTGCACAAGAGACCCAGTACTTC.